The source of this TCR beta chain is a study of blood T cell repertoires in COVID-19. Trimming stripped 6 bases from V and 1 base from J, with 12 bases between. Germline lookup yields CDR1 WNHNN and CDR2 SYGVQD (reference sequence). The CDR3 consists of 14 residues. Method: immunoSEQ multiplex PCR; TCRdb's copy keeps in-frame clones and lacks some. The sample holds under 250,000 clones, around four fifths seen once. This TCR derives from a woman in her forties or fifties who had been exposed to COVID-19. The chain employs TRBV10-1 and TRBJ1-1, with D hard to call. Material for sequencing was PBMCs or T cells enriched from blood (not recorded which). CDR3 in DNA: TGCGCCAGCAGCTCCGGCGGGAGGAACACTGAAGCTTTCTTT. This encodes CASSSGGRNTEAFF.